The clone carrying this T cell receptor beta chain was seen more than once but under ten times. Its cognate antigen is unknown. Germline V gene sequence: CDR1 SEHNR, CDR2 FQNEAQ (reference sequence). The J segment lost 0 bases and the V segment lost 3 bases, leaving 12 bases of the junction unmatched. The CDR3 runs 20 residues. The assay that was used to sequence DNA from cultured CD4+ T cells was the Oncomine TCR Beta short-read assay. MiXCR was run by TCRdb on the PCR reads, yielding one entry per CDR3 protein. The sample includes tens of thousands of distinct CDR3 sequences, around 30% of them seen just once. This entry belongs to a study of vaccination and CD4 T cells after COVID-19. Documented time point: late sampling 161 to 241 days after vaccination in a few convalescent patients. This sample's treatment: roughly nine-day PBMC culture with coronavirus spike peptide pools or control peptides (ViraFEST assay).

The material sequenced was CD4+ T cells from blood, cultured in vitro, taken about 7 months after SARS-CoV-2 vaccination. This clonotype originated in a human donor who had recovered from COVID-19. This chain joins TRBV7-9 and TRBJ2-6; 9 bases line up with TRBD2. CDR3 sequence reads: CASSFGGRAGGSSGANVLTF. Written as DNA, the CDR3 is TGTGCCAGCAGCTTCGGTGGCCGAGCGGGAGGATCCTCTGGGGCCAACGTCCTGACTTTC.